This TCR beta chain was sequenced in a study of graft-versus-host responses after intestinal transplantation. Study results and limitations: GvH clones surfaced in recipient marrow, some emerging earlier in ileum or blood.

Details on this clone: The antigen is unknown.

This CDR3 is built from 13 residues. V was clipped by 7 bases and J by 8 bases, with 15 bases between them. Germline V gives CDR1 MNHEY, CDR2 SVGAGI. Produced via immunoSEQ multiplex PCR; TCRdb's table is partial and in-frame only. The sample has tens of thousands of clones; 92% are singletons. The gene calls are TRBV6-5 and TRBJ1-5; TRBD1 might be the D (5 bases). Source: PBMCs, taken 262 days after intestinal transplant. This clonotype was sampled from a human patient who received an intestinal transplant, so some T cells may come from the graft donor. CDR3 coding DNA: TGTGCCAGCATAAGGGGAGAAAGTGAGCCCCAGCATTTT. Amino acid sequence: CASIRGESEPQHF.